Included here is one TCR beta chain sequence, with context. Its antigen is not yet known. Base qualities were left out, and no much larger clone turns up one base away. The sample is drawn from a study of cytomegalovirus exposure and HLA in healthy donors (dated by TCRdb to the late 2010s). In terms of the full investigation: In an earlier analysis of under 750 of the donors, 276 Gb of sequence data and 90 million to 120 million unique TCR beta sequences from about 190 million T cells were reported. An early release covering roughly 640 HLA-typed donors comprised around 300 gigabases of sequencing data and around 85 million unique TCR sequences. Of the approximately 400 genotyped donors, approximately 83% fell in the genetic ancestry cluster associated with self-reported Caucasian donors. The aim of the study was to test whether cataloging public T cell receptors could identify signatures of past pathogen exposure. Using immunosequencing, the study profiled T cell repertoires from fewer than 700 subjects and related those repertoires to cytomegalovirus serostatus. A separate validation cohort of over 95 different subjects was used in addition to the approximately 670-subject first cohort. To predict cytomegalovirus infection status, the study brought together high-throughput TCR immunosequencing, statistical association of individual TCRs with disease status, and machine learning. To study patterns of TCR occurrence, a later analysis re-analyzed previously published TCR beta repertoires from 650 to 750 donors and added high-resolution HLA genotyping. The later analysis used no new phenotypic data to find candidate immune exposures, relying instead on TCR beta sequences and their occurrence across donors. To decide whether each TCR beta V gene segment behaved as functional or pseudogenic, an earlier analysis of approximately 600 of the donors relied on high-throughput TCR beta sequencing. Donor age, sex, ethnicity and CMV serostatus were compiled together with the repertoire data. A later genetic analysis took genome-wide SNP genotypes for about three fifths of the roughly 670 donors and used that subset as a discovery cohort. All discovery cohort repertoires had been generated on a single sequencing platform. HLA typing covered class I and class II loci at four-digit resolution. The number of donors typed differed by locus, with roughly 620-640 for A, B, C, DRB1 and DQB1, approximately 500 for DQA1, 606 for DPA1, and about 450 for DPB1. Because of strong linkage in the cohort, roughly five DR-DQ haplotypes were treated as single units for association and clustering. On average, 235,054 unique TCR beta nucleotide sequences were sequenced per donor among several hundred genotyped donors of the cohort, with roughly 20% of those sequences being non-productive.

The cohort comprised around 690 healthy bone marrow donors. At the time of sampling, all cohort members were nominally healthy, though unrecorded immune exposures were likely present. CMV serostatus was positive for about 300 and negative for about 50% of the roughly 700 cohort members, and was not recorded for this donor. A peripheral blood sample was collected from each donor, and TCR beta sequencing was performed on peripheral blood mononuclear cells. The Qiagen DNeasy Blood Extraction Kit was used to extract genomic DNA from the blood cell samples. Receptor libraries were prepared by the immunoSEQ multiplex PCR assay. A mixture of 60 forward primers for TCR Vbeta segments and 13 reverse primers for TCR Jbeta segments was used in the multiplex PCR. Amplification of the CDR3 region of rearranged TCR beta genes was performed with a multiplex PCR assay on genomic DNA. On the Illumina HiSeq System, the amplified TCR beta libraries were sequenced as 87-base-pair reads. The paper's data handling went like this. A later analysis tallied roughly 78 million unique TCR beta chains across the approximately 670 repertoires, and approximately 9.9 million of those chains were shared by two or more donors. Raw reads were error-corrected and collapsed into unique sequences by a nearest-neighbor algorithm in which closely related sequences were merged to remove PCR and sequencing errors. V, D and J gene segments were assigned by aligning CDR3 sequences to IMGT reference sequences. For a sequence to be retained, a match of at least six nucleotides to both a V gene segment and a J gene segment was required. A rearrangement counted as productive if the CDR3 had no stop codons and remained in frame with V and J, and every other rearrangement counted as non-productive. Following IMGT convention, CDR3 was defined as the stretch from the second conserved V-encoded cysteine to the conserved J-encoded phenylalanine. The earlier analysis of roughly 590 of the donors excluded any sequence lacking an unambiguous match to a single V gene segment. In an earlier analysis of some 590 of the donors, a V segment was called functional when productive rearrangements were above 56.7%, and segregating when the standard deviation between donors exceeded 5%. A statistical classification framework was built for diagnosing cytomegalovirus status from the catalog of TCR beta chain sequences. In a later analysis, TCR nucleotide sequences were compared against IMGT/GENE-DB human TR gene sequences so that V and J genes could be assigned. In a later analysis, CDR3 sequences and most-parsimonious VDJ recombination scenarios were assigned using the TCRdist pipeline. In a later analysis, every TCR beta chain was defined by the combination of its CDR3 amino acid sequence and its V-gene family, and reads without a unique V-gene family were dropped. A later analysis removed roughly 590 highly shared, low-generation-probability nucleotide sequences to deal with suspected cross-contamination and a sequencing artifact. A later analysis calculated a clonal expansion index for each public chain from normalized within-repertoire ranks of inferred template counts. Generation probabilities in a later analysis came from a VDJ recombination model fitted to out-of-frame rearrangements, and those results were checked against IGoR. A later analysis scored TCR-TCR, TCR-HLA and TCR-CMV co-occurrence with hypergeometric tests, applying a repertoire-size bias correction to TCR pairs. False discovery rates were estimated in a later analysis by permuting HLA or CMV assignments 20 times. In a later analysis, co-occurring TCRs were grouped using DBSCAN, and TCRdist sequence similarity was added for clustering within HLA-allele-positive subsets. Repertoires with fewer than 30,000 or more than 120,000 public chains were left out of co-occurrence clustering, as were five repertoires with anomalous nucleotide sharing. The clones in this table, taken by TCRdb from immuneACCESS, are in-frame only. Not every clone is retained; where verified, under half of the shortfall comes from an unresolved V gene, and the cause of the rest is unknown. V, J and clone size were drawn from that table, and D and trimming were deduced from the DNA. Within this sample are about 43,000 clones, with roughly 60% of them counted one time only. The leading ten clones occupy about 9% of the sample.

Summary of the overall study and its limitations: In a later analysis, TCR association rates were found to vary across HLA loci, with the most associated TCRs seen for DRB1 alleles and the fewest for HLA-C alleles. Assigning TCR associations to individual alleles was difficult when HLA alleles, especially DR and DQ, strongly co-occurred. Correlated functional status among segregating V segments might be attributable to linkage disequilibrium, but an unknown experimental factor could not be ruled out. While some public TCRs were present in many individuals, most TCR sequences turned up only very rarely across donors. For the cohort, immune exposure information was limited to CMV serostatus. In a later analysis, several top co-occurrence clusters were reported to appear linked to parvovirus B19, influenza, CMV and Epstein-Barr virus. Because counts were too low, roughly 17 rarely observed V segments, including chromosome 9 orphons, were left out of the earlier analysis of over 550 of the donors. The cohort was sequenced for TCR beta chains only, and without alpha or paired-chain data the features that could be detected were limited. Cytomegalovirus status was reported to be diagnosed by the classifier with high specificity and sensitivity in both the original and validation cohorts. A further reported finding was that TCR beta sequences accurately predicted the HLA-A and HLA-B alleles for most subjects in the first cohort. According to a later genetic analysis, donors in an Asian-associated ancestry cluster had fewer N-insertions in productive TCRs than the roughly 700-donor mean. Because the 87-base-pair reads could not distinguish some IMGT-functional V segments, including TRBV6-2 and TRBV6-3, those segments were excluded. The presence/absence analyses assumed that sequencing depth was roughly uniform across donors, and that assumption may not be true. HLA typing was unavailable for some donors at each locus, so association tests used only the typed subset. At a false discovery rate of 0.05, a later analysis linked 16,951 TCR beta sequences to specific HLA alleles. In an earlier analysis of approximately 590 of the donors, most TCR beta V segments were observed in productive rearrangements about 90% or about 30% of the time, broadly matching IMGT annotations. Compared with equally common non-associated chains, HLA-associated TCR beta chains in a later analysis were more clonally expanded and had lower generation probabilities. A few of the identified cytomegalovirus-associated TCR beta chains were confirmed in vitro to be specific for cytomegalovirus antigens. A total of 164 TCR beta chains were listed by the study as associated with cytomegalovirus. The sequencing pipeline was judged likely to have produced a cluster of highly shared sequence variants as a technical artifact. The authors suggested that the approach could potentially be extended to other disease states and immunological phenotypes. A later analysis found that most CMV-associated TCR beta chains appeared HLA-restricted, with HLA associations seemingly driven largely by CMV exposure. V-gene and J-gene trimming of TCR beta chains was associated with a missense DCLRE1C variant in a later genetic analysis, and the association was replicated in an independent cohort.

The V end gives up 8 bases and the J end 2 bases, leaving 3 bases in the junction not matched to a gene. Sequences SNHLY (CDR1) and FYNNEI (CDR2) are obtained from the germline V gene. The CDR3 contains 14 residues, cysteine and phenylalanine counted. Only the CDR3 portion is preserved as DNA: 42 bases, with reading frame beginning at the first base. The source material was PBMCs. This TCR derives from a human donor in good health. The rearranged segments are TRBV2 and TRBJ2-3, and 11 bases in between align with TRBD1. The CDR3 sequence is CASWDRGITDTQYF. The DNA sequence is TGTGCCAGCTGGGACAGGGGGATCACAGATACGCAGTATTTT.